What follows are 3 T cell receptor beta chains derived from one specimen sequenced in a study of radiation and T cells in renal cell carcinoma. Measured with immunoSEQ multiplex PCR; TCRdb has only the in-frame clones, and not every one. The data contain 110,000 to 150,000 clones, roughly 88% of them seen just once; the ten biggest clones take up 12%. Time point: baseline pretreatment blood. Sample treatment: 15 Gy SBRT to primary tumor, nephrectomy 4 weeks later. The sequencing used blood, collected from a patient whose treatment included radiotherapy and nephrectomy. The receptor source for this set is a woman in her fifties or sixties with renal cell carcinoma.

This clone was recorded a few times. V and J are TRBV6-6 and TRBJ2-1; 8 bases are shared with TRBD1. Trimming cost V 6 bases and J 4 bases; bases outside gene matches: 5. Germline assignment: CDR1 MNHNY and CDR2 SVGAGI (reference sequence). CDR3 length: 14 amino acids. The DNA for the CDR3 is TGTGCCAGCAGCCCGACAGGGGCTTACAATGAGCAGTTCTTC. As protein: CASSPTGAYNEQFF.

This clone was seen once. This chain uses TRBV6-1 with TRBJ1-4; TRBD1 matches 7 bases. The trim removed 8 bases at V and 10 bases at J, leaving 7 bases unmatched. Germline values: CDR1 MNHNS, CDR2 SASEGT. This CDR3 is 12 amino acids long. The CDR3 nucleotides read TGTGCCAGCTCCGTCTGGGACAGAAAACTGTTTTTT. It is translated as CASSVWDRKLFF.

The J gene is TRBJ1-2, the V gene TRBV2; no clear D gene. CDR3 length: 13 amino acids. The V and J ends lost 2 bases and 7 bases respectively, with 11 bases between them. CDR1 and CDR2 (germline): SNHLY, FYNNEI. CDR3 sequence reads: CASSELWGSGYTF. CDR3 DNA: TGTGCCAGCAGTGAATTGTGGGGATCTGGCTACACCTTC.